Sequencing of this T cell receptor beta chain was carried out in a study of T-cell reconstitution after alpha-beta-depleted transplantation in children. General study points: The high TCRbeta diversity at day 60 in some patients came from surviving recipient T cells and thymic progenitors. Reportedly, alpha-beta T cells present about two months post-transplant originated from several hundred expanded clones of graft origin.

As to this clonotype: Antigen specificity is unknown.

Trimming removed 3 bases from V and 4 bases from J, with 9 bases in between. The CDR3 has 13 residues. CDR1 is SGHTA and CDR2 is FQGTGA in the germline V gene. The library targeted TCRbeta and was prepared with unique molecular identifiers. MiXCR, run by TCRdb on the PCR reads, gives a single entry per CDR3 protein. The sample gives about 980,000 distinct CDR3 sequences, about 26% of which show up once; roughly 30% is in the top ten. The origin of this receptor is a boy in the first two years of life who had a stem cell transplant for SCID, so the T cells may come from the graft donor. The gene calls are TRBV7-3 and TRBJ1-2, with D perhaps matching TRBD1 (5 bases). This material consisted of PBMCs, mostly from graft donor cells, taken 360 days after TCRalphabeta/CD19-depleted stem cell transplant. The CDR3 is CASSFAGFYGYTF. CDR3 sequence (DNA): TGTGCCAGCAGCTTTGCAGGGTTCTATGGCTACACCTTC.